A selection of T cell receptor beta chains follows, all from one sample in a study of identical twins. TCRdb recomputed calls from the 5' RACE reads with MiXCR, one row per CDR3 protein. The data show 250,000 or so distinct CDR3 sequences, about an eighth seen once. The sample also formed part of further work on yellow fever vaccine responses in identical twins.

The material sequenced was memory (CD45RO+) T cells sorted from blood. The receptors stem from a young woman in good health. The CDR3 runs from the conserved cysteine through the conserved F or W. A D gene is named only where the DNA matches it firmly. A clone size is listed for some rows: how often the clone was seen (once, few, many), or a class if it is expanded.

cdr3_nt | cdr3_aa | j_call | clone_size | v_call | d_call
TGCAGTGCCTCAGCGGGAGAAGGGTTCTCCTACGAGCAGTACTTC | CSASAGEGFSYEQYF | TRBJ2-7 | . | TRBV20-1 | TRBD2
TGCAGTGCTAGAGATCGGAAGCTAGCGGGGGGCGAGCAGTTCTTC | CSARDRKLAGGEQFF | TRBJ2-1 | few | TRBV20-1 | TRBD2
TGTGCCAGCAGCCAAGGGGCTAGCGGGCAAAACACAGATACGCAGTATTTT | CASSQGASGQNTDTQYF | TRBJ2-3 | few | TRBV14 | TRBD2
TGTGCCACCAGTGATCCCAGGGTGAGGACCTACAATGAGCAGTTCTTC | CATSDPRVRTYNEQFF | TRBJ2-1 | . | TRBV24-1 | .
TGCGCCAGCAGCACCGGACAGTTCTCCTACGAGCAGTACTTC | CASSTGQFSYEQYF | TRBJ2-7 | few | TRBV5-1 | .
TGCAGTGCTAGAGACATTCAGCGGGGGAATGAGCAGTTCTTC | CSARDIQRGNEQFF | TRBJ2-1 | many | TRBV20-1 | TRBD2
TGTGCCAGCAGTTCTACACTAGCGGGAGGAGGGCATGAGCAGTTCTTC | CASSSTLAGGGHEQFF | TRBJ2-1 | many | TRBV12-3/TRBV12-4 | TRBD2
TGCGCCAGCAGCTTGGAGCCGGGTAATTCACCCCTCCACTTT | CASSLEPGNSPLHF | TRBJ1-6 | . | TRBV5-1 | .
TGTGCCAGCACCTTCAAGGGTTTTCTAGCGGGAGGCCCCACAGATACGCAGTATTTT | CASTFKGFLAGGPTDTQYF | TRBJ2-3 | . | TRBV7-8 | TRBD2
TGCGCCAGCAGCCGCGGATTCGAGTACGAGCAGTACTTC | CASSRGFEYEQYF | TRBJ2-7 | many | TRBV4-3 | .
TGTACCAGCAGCCAAGGGACGGGACAGGGGGTTCGGTACAATGAGCAGTTCTTC | CTSSQGTGQGVRYNEQFF | TRBJ2-1 | . | TRBV6-4 | TRBD1
TGTGCCAGCAGCTTAAGAACTAGCGGGCGCCCCTACAATGAGCAGTTCTTC | CASSLRTSGRPYNEQFF | TRBJ2-1 | few | TRBV7-2 | TRBD2
TGCGCCAGCAGCTTGGGAGCTTTTCGTCCCGGGGAGCTGTTTTTT | CASSLGAFRPGELFF | TRBJ2-2 | . | TRBV5-1 | .
TGTGCCAGCAGTTACCCAAGCGGGGTCTCCTACGAGCAGTACTTC | CASSYPSGVSYEQYF | TRBJ2-7 | few | TRBV6-5 | TRBD2
TGCAGTGCTAGAGGCTCACAGGGGATATACGAGCAGTACTTC | CSARGSQGIYEQYF | TRBJ2-7 | . | TRBV20-1 | TRBD1
TGTGCCAGCAGCGTAGCGTCCAGCAAGCGCAATGAGCAGTTCTTC | CASSVASSKRNEQFF | TRBJ2-1 | . | TRBV9 | .
TGTGCCAGCAGTTTACGATCCGGGGGCAGTGCAGATACGCAGTATTTT | CASSLRSGGSADTQYF | TRBJ2-3 | . | TRBV12-3/TRBV12-4 | .
TGCAGTGCTAGAGATCCGGCTAGCGGGGTCGGTGAGCAGTACTTC | CSARDPASGVGEQYF | TRBJ2-7 | . | TRBV20-1 | TRBD2
TGTGCCAGCAGCACCGGGACAACGGCTGAAAAACTGTTTTTT | CASSTGTTAEKLFF | TRBJ1-4 | . | TRBV5-5 | .
TGTGCCAGCAGTTCGAATCTTGGGACCGGAGAGACCCAGTACTTC | CASSSNLGTGETQYF | TRBJ2-5 | . | TRBV27 | .
TGTGCCAGCAGGACTGGAACTAATGAAAAACTGTTTTTT | CASRTGTNEKLFF | TRBJ1-4 | . | TRBV6-1 | .
TGTGCCAGCAGGGCGGGAGCCCCCTACGAGCAGTACTTC | CASRAGAPYEQYF | TRBJ2-7 | many | TRBV6-2/TRBV6-3 | TRBD2
TGTGCCAGCAGCCCGGACGGCGGATACTATGGCTACACCTTC | CASSPDGGYYGYTF | TRBJ1-2 | few | TRBV5-4 | .
TGTGCCAGCAGATTGGACAGGGGAAGCAATCAGCCCCAGCATTTT | CASRLDRGSNQPQHF | TRBJ1-5 | few | TRBV7-2 | TRBD1
TGCGCCAGCAGCCAAGGCCCGGGAGGGATGGAGACCCAGTACTTC | CASSQGPGGMETQYF | TRBJ2-5 | few | TRBV4-1 | TRBD2
TGTGCCAGCAGTGAATATAAGGATTCTAGCGGGAGAAGTGCCTACAATGAGCAGTTCTTC | CASSEYKDSSGRSAYNEQFF | TRBJ2-1 | . | TRBV25-1 | TRBD2
TGCAGCGTCAAAAAAGGCGCGGGAGGGAGGGGTGAGCAGTTCTTC | CSVKKGAGGRGEQFF | TRBJ2-1 | few | TRBV29-1 | TRBD2
TGTGCCAGCAGCACCGGGACAGGGGGCGGCACAGATACGCAGTATTTT | CASSTGTGGGTDTQYF | TRBJ2-3 | . | TRBV2 | TRBD1
TGTGCCAGCAGTGAATTGAGTCAGCCCAATTCACCCCTCCACTTT | CASSELSQPNSPLHF | TRBJ1-6 | few | TRBV2 | .
TGCAGCGTCCCTGGCACCCTAGCGGGAGGTGGGAATGAGCAGTTCTTC | CSVPGTLAGGGNEQFF | TRBJ2-1 | many | TRBV29-1 | TRBD2
TGTGCCAGCAGCCCGCAAGCGGTCGCGAACACCGGGGAGCTGTTTTTT | CASSPQAVANTGELFF | TRBJ2-2 | many | TRBV5-4 | .
TGTGCCAGCAGCCACGGGACTAGCGGAAACACAGATACGCAGTATTTT | CASSHGTSGNTDTQYF | TRBJ2-3 | few | TRBV7-2 | TRBD2